This T cell receptor (beta chain) was captured by sequencing in a study of T cell responses to AZD1222 COVID-19 vaccine. The repertoire was sequenced with immunoSEQ multiplex PCR; TCRdb's copy has only in-frame clones and lacks some. The top ten clones hold approximately 0.88% of a sample with 150,000 to 200,000 clones, about 92% of them seen once. A word on this clone: Its antigen is currently unknown. This same CDR3 is encoded by further DNA sequences in the sample.

Trimming shortened V by 3 bases and J by 2 bases, and 5 bases separated the two germline ends. The CDR3 is 13 amino acids. Study-wide points: Most donors were white British, females outnumbered males, and clonal diversity was possibly underestimated. Following two doses of AZD1222, Spike-specific TCR breadth and depth rose.

V and J are TRBV12-3 or TRBV12-4 and TRBJ1-5; D is ambiguous. The TCR was taken from an adult in good health. The source material was peripheral blood, sampled on day 0 of AZD1222 vaccination. CDR3 sequence: CASSFGGNQPQHF. CDR3 sequence (DNA): TGTGCCAGCAGTTTTGGGGGCAATCAGCCCCAGCATTTT.